This T cell receptor (beta chain) was captured by sequencing in a study of T cells in Graves' hyperthyroidism and ophthalmopathy. Regions amplified from RNA transcripts were the TCR beta CDR3 regions. The HTBI primer set served for first-round RT-PCR of the TCR CDR3. One entry per CDR3 protein, called by TCRdb with MiXCR from the multiplex PCR reads. The data contain around 620,000 distinct CDR3 sequences, about 17% of them singletons. This clonotype was seen a handful of times. Antigen: not known. Overall study results and limits: Model-based prediction identified ophthalmopathy a median around seven months prior to its onset.

This CDR3 is 14 amino acids long. V was shortened by 3 bases and J by 4 bases, with 12 bases between the two germline ends. Germline CDR1 and CDR2: DFQATT and SNEGSKA (reference sequence). The rearrangement uses TRBV20-1 and TRBJ2-2, with D unclear. This receptor was taken from a woman under 40 with Graves' hyperthyroidism. The material sequenced was blood. CDR3: CSASLAGFTGELFF. Written as DNA, the CDR3 is TGCAGTGCTAGTTTGGCAGGTTTCACCGGGGAGCTGTTTTTT.